One and the same sample provided the 5 T cell receptor beta chains below, sequenced in a study of OX40 agonist ivuxolimab in advanced cancers. The method was immunoSEQ multiplex PCR; TCRdb's version includes in-frame clones alone and lacks a portion of them. Counted here are roughly 73,000 clones, about 91% occurring once; the ten biggest clones make up 2.5% to 3.5%. Sequencing was performed on CD4+ or CD8+ T cells sorted from blood, taken in a trial of the OX40 agonist ivuxolimab. The origin of the receptors is an adult with an advanced solid tumor such as melanoma, head and neck, liver or kidney cancer.

The chain employs TRBV5-1 and TRBJ2-5, with D possibly TRBD2 on 7 matching bases. V dropped 0 bases and J dropped 5 bases, with 11 bases sitting between them. This CDR3 is built from 14 residues. CDR1 and CDR2 from the germline V gene are SGHRS and YFSETQ. CDR3 loop: CASSLGGGRETQYF. Here the CDR3 DNA reads TGCGCCAGCAGCTTGGGCGGGGGCAGGGAGACCCAGTACTTC. Full variable domain (missing parts from reference TRBV5-1 and TRBJ2-5): KAGVTQTPRYLIKTRGQQVTLSCSPISGHRSVSWYQQTPGQGLQFLFEYFSETQRNKGNFPGRFSGRQFSNSRSEMNVSTLELGDSALYLCASSLGGGRETQYFGPGTRLLVL.

The chain links TRBV10-3 to TRBJ2-5; the D gene is possibly TRBD2 (6 bases). Per germline, CDR1 ENHRY and CDR2 SYGVKD. The CDR3 sequence is 14 residues long. V lost 0 bases and J 9 bases, leaving 14 bases between the germline ends. The CDR3 DNA is TGTGCCATCAGTGAGTCTTTAGGGCCGGGGGCCCAGTACTTC. It is translated as CAISESLGPGAQYF.

The chain joins TRBV7-9 to TRBJ2-7, with D tentatively TRBD2 (7 bases). Trimming took 5 bases from V and 4 from J, leaving 24 bases between them. CDR3 size: 17 residues. The germline V gene encodes CDR1 SEHNR and CDR2 FQNEAQ (reference sequence). This CDR3 reads CASSPPRGHSSQYEQYF. DNA of the CDR3: TGTGCCAGCAGCCCCCCGCGGGGGCACTCCAGCCAATACGAGCAGTACTTC.

The chain employs TRBV5-1 and TRBJ1-1; D is undetermined. V shed 4 bases and J shed 3 bases, with 16 bases lying between them. The CDR3 loop spans 15 amino acids. Germline CDR1 SGHRS, CDR2 YFSETQ. This chain's CDR3 is CASSPRTQPDTEAFF. CDR3 DNA: TGCGCCAGCAGCCCCCGGACCCAGCCGGACACTGAAGCTTTCTTT.

The table lists this clone with a count of one. This sequence joins TRBV28 and TRBJ1-5; perhaps TRBD1 as D (5 bases). The CDR3 is 16 amino acids. The germline CDR1 and CDR2 sequences are MDHEN and SYDVKM. V was shortened by 6 bases and J by 4 bases, with 19 bases between the two germline ends. The CDR3 region is CASRGSGTGANQPQHF. CDR3 in DNA: TGTGCCAGCAGAGGTTCCGGGACGGGAGCTAATCAGCCCCAGCATTTT.